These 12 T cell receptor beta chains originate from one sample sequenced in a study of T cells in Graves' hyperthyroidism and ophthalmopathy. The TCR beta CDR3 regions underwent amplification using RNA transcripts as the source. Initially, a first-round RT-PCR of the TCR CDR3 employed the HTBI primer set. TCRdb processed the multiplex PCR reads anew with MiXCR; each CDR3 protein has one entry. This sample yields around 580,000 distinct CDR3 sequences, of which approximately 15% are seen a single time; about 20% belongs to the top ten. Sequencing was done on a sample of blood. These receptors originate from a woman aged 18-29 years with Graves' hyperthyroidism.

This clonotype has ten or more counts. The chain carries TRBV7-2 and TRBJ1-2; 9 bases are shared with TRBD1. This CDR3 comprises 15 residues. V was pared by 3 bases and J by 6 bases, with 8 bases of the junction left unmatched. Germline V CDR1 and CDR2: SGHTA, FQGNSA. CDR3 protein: CASSFRQGVLDGYTF. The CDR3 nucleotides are TGTGCCAGCAGCTTTAGACAGGGGGTATTGGATGGCTACACCTTC. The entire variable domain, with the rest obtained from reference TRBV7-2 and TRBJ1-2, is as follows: GAGVSQSPSNKVTEKGKDVELRCDPISGHTALYWYRQSLGQGLEFLIYFQGNSAPDKSGLPSDRFSAERTGGSVSTLTIQRTQQEDSAVYLCASSFRQGVLDGYTFGSGTRLTVV.

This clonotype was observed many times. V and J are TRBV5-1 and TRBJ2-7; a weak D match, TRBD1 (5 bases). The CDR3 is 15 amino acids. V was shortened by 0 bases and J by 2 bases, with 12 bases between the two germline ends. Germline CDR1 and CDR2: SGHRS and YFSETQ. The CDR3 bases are TGCGCCAGCAGCTTGGAAGGACACTTTACCTACGAGCAGTACTTC. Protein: CASSLEGHFTYEQYF.

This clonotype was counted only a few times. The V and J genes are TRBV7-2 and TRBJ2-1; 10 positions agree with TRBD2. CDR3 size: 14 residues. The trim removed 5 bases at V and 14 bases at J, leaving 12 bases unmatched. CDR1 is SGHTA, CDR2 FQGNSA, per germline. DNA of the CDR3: TGTGCCAGCAGCCAGGGGGCGCAAGCGGGGGGGAAGTTCTTC. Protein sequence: CASSQGAQAGGKFF.

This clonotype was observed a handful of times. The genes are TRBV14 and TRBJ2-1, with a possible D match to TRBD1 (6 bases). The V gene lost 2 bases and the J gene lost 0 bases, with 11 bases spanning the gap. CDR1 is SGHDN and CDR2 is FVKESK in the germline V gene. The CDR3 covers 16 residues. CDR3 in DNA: TGTGCCAGCAGCCAAATCAGGGGTCGCTCCTACAATGAGCAGTTCTTC. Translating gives CASSQIRGRSYNEQFF. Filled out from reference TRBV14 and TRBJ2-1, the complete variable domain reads EAGVTQFPSHSVIEKGQTVTLRCDPISGHDNLYWYRRVMGKEIKFLLHFVKESKQDESGMPNNRFLAERTGGTYSTLKVQPAELEDSGVYFCASSQIRGRSYNEQFFGPGTRLTVL.

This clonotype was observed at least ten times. The CDR3 protein is CASSGPTGGNQPQHF. CDR3 nucleotides: TGTGCCAGCAGTGGCCCCACAGGGGGCAATCAGCCCCAGCATTTT. The chain uses TRBV6-1 and TRBJ1-5, with TRBD1 matching 7 bases. V shed 4 bases, J shed 2 bases, and the junction held 5 bases outside the gene matches. Germline-derived CDR1 and CDR2 are MNHNS and SASEGT. The CDR3 extends over 15 amino acids.

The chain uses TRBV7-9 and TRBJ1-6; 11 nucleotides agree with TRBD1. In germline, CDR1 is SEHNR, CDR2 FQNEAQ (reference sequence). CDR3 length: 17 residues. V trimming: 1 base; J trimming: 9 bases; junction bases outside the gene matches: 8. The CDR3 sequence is CASSLVVGTGGGSPLHF. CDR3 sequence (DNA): TGTGCCAGCAGCTTAGTCGTCGGGACAGGGGGTGGTTCACCCCTCCACTTT.

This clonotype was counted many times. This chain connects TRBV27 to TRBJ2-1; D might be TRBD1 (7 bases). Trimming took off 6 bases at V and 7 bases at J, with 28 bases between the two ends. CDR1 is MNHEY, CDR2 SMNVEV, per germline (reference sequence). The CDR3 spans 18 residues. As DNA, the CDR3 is TGTGCCAGCAGCCGACTAGGGACAGTCCGGCTCGGCATGAATGAGCAGTTCTTC. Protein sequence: CASSRLGTVRLGMNEQFF.

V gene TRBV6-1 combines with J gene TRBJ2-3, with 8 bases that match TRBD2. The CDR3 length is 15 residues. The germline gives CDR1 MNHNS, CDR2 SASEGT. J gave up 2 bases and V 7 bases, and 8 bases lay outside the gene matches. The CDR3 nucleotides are TGTGCCAGCACTCAGAGCGGGAGCCCCACAGATACGCAGTATTTT. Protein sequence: CASTQSGSPTDTQYF.

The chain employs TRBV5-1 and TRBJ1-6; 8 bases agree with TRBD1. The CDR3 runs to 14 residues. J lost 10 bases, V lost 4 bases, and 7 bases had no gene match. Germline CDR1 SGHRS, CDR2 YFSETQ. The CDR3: CASSLGQVESPLHF. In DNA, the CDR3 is TGCGCCAGCAGCCTGGGACAGGTGGAATCACCCCTCCACTTT. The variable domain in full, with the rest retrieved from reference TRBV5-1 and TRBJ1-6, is KAGVTQTPRYLIKTRGQQVTLSCSPISGHRSVSWYQQTPGQGLQFLFEYFSETQRNKGNFPGRFSGRQFSNSRSEMNVSTLELGDSALYLCASSLGQVESPLHFGNGTRLTVT.

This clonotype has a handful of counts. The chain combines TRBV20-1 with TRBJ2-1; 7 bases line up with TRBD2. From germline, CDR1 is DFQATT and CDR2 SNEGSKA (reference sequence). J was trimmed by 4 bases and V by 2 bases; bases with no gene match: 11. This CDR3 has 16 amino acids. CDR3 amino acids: CSARIEAGLPYNEQFF. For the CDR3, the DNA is TGCAGTGCTAGAATCGAAGCGGGACTTCCGTACAATGAGCAGTTCTTC.

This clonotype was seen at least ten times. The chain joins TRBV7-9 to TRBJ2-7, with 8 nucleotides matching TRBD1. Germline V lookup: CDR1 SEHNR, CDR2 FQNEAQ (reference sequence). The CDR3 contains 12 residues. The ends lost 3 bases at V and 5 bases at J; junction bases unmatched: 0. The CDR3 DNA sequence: TGTGCCAGCAGCTTGACAGGGGACGAGCAGTACTTC. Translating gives CASSLTGDEQYF. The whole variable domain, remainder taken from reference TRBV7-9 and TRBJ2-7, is DTGVSQNPRHKITKRGQNVTFRCDPISEHNRLYWYRQTLGQGPEFLTYFQNEAQLEKSRLLSDRFSAERPKGSFSTLEIQRTEQGDSAMYLCASSLTGDEQYFGPGTRLTVT.

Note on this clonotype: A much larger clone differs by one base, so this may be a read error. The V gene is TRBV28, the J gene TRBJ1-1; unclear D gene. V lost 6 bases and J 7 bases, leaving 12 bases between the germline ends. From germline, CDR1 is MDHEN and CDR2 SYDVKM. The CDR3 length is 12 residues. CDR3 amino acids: CASRRTSIEAFF. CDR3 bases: TGTGCCAGCAGACGTACCTCCATTGAAGCTTTCTTT.